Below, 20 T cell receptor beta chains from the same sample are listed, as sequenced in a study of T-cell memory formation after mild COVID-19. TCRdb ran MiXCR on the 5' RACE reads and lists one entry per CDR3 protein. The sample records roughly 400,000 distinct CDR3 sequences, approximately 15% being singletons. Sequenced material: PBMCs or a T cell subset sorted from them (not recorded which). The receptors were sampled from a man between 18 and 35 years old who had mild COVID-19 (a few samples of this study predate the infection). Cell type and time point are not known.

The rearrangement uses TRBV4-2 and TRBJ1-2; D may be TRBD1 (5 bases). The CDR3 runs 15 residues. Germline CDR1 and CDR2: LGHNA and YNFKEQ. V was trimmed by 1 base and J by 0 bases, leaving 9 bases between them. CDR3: CASSQGAGSNYGYTF. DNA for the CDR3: TGTGCCAGCAGCCAAGGGGCAGGGTCTAACTATGGCTACACCTTC.

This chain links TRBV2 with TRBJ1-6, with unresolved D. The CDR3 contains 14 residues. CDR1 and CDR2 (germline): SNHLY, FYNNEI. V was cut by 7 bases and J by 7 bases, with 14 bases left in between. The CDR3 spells CASKGGQLNSPLHF. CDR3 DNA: TGTGCCAGCAAAGGAGGGCAGCTCAATTCACCCCTCCACTTT. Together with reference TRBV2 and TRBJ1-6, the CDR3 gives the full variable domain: EPEVTQTPSHQVTQMGQEVILRCVPISNHLYFYWYRQILGQKVEFLVSFYNNEISEKSEIFDDQFSVERPDGSNFTLKIRSTKLEDSAMYFCASKGGQLNSPLHFGNGTRLTVT.

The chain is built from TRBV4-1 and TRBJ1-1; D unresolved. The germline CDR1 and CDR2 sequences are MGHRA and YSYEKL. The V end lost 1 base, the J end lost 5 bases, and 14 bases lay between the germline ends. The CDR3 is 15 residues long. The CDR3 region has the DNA TGCGCCAGCAGCCAAGCTGGTGGCAGGTCGACTGAAGCTTTCTTT. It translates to CASSQAGGRSTEAFF.

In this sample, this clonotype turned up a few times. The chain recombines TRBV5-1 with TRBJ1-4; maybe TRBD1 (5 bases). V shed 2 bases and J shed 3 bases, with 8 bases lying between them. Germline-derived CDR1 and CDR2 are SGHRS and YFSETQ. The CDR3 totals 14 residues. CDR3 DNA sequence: TGCGCCAGCAGCTTCGACAGCTCTAATGAAAAACTGTTTTTT. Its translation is CASSFDSSNEKLFF.

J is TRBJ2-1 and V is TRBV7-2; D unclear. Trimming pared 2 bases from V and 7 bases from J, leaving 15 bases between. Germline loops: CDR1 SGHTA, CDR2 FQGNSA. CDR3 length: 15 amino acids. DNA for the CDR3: TGTGCCAGCAGCTTACATCGGCTGGAACGAAATGAGCAGTTCTTC. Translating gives CASSLHRLERNEQFF. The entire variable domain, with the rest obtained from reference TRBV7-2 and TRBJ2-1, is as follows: GAGVSQSPSNKVTEKGKDVELRCDPISGHTALYWYRQSLGQGLEFLIYFQGNSAPDKSGLPSDRFSAERTGGSVSTLTIQRTQQEDSAVYLCASSLHRLERNEQFFGPGTRLTVL.

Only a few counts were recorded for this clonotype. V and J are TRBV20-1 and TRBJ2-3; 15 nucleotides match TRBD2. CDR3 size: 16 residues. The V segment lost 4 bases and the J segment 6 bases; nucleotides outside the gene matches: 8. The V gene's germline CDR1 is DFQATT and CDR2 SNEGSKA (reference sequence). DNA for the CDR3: TGCAGTGCTACCATCGGACTAGCGGGGGGGCAGGATACGCAGTATTTT. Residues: CSATIGLAGGQDTQYF.

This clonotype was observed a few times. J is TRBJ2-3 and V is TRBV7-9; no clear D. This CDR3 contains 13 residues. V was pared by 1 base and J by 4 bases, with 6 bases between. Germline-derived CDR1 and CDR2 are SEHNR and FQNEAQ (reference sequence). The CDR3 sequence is CASSLGVSDTQYF. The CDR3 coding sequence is TGTGCCAGCAGCTTAGGCGTCTCAGATACGCAGTATTTT. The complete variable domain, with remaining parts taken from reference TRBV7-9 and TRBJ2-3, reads DTGVSQNPRHKITKRGQNVTFRCDPISEHNRLYWYRQTLGQGPEFLTYFQNEAQLEKSRLLSDRFSAERPKGSFSTLEIQRTEQGDSAMYLCASSLGVSDTQYFGPGTRLTVL.

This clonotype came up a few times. The CDR3 spells CASSRRIGPATEAFF. The DNA of the CDR3 is TGTGCCAGCAGCCGTCGAATCGGACCGGCCACTGAAGCTTTCTTT. The genes are TRBV6-1 and TRBJ1-1, with D hard to call. V gave up 6 bases and J gave up 4 bases, with 18 bases separating them. The CDR3 contains 15 residues. In germline, CDR1 is MNHNS, CDR2 SASEGT.

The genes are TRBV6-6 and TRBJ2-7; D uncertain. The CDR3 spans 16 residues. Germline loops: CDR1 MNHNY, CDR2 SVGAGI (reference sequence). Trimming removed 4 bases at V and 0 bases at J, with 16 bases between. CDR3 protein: CASSFGRGGSSYEQYV. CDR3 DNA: TGTGCCAGCAGTTTCGGTCGCGGCGGTAGCTCCTACGAGCAGTACGTC.

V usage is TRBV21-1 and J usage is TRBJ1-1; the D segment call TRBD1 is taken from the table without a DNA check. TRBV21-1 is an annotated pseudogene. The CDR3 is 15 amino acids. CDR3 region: CASSKDGTENTEAFF. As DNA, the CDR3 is TGTGCCAGCAGCAAAGATGGGACGGAGAACACTGAAGCTTTCTTT.

The CDR3 DNA sequence: TGTGCCAGCAGCTCACTAGCGGGGGGCTACAAAAACATTCAGTACTTC. It codes for CASSSLAGGYKNIQYF. This chain joins TRBV7-2 and TRBJ2-4; TRBD2 matches at 12 bases. The V segment lost 4 bases and the J segment 3 bases; nucleotides outside the gene matches: 4. This CDR3 is built from 16 residues. Germline V gene sequence: CDR1 SGHTA, CDR2 FQGNSA.

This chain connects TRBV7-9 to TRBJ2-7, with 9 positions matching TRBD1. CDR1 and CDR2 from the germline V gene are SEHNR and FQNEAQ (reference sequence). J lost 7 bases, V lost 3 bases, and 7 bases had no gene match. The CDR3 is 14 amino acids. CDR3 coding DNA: TGTGCCAGCAGCTTCTGGACAGGGGCGAGTGAGCAGTACTTC. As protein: CASSFWTGASEQYF.

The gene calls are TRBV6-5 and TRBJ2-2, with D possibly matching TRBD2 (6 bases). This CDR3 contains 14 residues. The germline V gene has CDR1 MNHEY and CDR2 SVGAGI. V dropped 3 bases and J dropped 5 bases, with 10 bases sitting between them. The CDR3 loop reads CASSYMEGTGELFF. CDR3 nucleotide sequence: TGTGCCAGCAGTTATATGGAGGGGACCGGGGAGCTGTTTTTT.

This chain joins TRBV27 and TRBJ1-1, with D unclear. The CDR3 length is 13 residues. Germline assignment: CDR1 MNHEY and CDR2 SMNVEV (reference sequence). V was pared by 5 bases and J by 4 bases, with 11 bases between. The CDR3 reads CASSPGQFTEAFF. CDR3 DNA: TGTGCCAGCAGTCCCGGGCAGTTCACTGAAGCTTTCTTT.

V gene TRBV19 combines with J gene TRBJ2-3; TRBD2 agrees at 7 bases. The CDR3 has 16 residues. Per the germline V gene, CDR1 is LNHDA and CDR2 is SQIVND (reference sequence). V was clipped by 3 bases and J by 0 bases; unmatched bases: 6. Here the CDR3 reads CASSITSGVSTDTQYF. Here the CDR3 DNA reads TGTGCCAGTAGTATCACCAGCGGGGTAAGCACAGATACGCAGTATTTT. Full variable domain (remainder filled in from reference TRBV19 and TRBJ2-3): DGGITQSPKYLFRKEGQNVTLSCEQNLNHDAMYWYRQDPGQGLRLIYYSQIVNDFQKGDIAEGYSVSREKKESFPLTVTSAQKNPTAFYLCASSITSGVSTDTQYFGPGTRLTVL.

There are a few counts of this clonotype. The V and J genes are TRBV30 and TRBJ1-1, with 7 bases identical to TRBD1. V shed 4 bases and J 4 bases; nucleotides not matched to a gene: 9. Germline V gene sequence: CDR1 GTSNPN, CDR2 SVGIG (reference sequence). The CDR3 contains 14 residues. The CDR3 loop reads CAWTRQGGLTEAFF. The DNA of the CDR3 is TGTGCCTGGACGCGACAGGGAGGGCTCACTGAAGCTTTCTTT.

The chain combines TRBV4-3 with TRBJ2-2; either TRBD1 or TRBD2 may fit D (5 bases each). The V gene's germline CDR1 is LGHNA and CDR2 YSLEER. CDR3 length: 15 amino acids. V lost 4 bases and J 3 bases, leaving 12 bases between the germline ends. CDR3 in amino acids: CASSPRGRYTGELFF. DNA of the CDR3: TGCGCCAGCAGCCCGAGGGGAAGGTACACCGGGGAGCTGTTTTTT.

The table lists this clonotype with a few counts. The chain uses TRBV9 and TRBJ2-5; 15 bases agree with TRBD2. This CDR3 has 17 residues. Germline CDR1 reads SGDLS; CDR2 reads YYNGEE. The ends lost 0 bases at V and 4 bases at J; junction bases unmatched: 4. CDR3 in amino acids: CASSVGGLAGGSETQYF. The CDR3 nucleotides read TGTGCCAGCAGCGTAGGGGGACTAGCGGGGGGCTCAGAGACCCAGTACTTC.

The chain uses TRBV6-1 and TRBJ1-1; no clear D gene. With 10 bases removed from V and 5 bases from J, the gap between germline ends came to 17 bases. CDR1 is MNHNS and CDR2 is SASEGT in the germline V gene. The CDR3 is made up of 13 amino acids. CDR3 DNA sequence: TGTGCCAACCGCCGACTTATCGGGACTGAAGCTTTCTTT. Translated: CANRRLIGTEAFF.

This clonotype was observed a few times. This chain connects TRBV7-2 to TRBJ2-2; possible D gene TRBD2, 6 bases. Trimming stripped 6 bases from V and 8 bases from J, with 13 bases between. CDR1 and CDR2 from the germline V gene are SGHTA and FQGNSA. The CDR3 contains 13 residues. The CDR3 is CASRALGTGELFF. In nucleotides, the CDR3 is TGTGCCAGCAGAGCTTTAGGGACTGGGGAGCTGTTTTTT.